This T cell receptor beta chain was sequenced for a study of T cells after yellow fever vaccination. Study-level points and caveats: Clonotypes shared by both compartments, CD4 and CD8, made up a small share. When the response was secondary, it was weaker but reached its peak faster, day 5 versus 15.

The CDR3 runs to 15 residues. Looked up from germline, CDR1 is SGHAT and CDR2 is FQNNGV. V was shortened by 5 bases and J by 5 bases, with 16 bases between the two germline ends. TCR cDNA was made by 5'RACE template switching, adding a universal primer site and UMIs. MiXCR, applied by TCRdb to the 5' RACE reads, yields one record per CDR3 protein. The sample carries about 220,000 distinct CDR3 sequences, 3.2% recorded once. There are many counts of this clonotype. Its antigen remains unknown. This TCR derives from a man aged 18 to 29 who received the YFV17D yellow fever vaccine. The chain uses TRBV11-2 and TRBJ2-1, with D tentatively TRBD1 (5 bases). Sequenced material: CD4+ T cells sorted from PBMCs, taken 10 days after the yellow fever booster vaccination. CDR3 sequence (DNA): TGTGCCAGCAGCAGACAGCCTGGGCCCAACAATGAGCAGTTCTTC. It yields the protein CASSRQPGPNNEQFF.